The TCR beta chain described here comes from a study of blood T cell repertoires in COVID-19. In the original processing: Amplified reference gene primers provided the basis for estimating nucleated cell counts. Assay: immunoSEQ multiplex PCR; the TCRdb copy retains only in-frame clones and omits some. V, J and clone size reflect that table, while D and trimming were determined from the DNA. This table holds tens of thousands of clones, roughly 90% found once. Trimming removed 1 base from V and 4 bases from J, with 5 bases in between. The V gene's germline CDR1 is SGDLS and CDR2 YYNGEE. This CDR3 comprises 13 residues.

The sample comprised peripheral blood. The V call is TRBV9, the J call TRBJ2-2; a possible D gene is TRBD2 (5 bases). This TCR came from a man aged 40-49 years with COVID-19, enrolled during active disease. The CDR3 DNA reads TGTGCCAGCAGCGTAACTAGCACCGGGGAGCTGTTTTTT. Its protein is CASSVTSTGELFF.